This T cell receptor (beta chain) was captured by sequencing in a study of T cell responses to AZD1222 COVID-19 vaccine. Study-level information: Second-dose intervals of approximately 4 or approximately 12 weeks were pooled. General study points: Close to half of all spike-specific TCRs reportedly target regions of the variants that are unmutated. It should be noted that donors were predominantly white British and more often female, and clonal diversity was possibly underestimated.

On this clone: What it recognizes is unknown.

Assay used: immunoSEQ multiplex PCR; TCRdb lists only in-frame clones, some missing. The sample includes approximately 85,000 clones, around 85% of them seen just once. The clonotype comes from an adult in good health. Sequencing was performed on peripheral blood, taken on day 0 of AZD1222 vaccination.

The chain's CDR3 is CASSPGAGARSTLHF. The CDR3 coding sequence is TGCGCCAGCAGCCCCGGCGCGGGGGCACGTTCCACCCTCCACTTT. V usage is TRBV5-1 and J usage is TRBJ1-6; D perhaps matches TRBD1 (6 bases). The CDR3 extends over 15 amino acids. The germline V and J ends were trimmed by 4 bases and 14 bases, with 22 bases remaining between them. The germline V gene has CDR1 SGHRS and CDR2 YFSETQ.